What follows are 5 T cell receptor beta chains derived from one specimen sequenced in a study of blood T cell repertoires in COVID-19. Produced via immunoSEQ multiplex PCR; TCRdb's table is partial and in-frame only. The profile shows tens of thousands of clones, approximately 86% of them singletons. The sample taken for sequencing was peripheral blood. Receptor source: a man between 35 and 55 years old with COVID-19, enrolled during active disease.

CDR3 nucleotide sequence: TGTGCCAGTAGTACACAGGGGGTGAGTGAAAAACTGTTTTTT. Amino acid sequence: CASSTQGVSEKLFF. The genes are TRBV19 and TRBJ1-4; 8 nucleotides line up with TRBD1. The CDR3 extends over 14 amino acids. Germline assignment: CDR1 LNHDA and CDR2 SQIVND (reference sequence). V gave up 4 bases and J gave up 7 bases; unmatched junction bases: 5.

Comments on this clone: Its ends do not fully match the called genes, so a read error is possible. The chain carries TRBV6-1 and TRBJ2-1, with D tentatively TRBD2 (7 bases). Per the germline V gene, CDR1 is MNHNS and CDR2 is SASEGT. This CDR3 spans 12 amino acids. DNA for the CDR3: TGTGCCAGCAGCGAAGTGGGAGGGGGGCAGTTCTTC. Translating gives CASSEVGGGQFF.

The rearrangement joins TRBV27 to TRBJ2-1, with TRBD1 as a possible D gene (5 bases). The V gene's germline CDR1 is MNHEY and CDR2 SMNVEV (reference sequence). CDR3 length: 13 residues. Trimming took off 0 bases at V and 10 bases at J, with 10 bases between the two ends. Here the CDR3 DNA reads TGTGCCAGCAGTTTATCCGCGACAGTCGAGCAGTTCTTC. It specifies CASSLSATVEQFF.

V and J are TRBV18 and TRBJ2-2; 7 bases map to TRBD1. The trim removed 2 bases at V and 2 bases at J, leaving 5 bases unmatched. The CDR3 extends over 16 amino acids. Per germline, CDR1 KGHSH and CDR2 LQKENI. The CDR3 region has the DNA TGTGCCAGCTCACCATTTTCAGGGGGTAACACCGGGGAGCTGTTTTTT. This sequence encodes CASSPFSGGNTGELFF.

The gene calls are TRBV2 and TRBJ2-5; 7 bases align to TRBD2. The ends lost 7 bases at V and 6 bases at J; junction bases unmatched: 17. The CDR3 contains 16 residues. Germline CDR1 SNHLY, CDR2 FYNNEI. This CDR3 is CASTWGVVTSRQTQYF. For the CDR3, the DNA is TGTGCCAGCACGTGGGGGGTTGTGACTAGCCGGCAGACCCAGTACTTC. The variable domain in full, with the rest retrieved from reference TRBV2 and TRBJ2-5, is EPEVTQTPSHQVTQMGQEVILRCVPISNHLYFYWYRQILGQKVEFLVSFYNNEISEKSEIFDDQFSVERPDGSNFTLKIRSTKLEDSAMYFCASTWGVVTSRQTQYFGPGTRLLVL.